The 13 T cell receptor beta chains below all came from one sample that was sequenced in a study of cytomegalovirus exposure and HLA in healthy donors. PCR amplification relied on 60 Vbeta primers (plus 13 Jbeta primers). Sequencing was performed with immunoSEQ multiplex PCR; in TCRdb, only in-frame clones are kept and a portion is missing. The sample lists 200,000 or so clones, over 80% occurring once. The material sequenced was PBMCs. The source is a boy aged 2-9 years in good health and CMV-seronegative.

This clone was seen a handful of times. The CDR3 DNA is TGTGCCAGCAGGGGGTCGACAGGGAGTCTGTACGAGCAGTACTTC. This codes for CASRGSTGSLYEQYF. The V and J genes are TRBV2 and TRBJ2-7; 7 bases fit TRBD1. The CDR3 has 15 residues. Germline V gives CDR1 SNHLY, CDR2 FYNNEI. Trimming took 6 bases from V and 4 from J; bases not matched to a gene: 12. Filled out from reference TRBV2 and TRBJ2-7, the complete variable domain reads EPEVTQTPSHQVTQMGQEVILRCVPISNHLYFYWYRQILGQKVEFLVSFYNNEISEKSEIFDDQFSVERPDGSNFTLKIRSTKLEDSAMYFCASRGSTGSLYEQYFGPGTRLTVT.

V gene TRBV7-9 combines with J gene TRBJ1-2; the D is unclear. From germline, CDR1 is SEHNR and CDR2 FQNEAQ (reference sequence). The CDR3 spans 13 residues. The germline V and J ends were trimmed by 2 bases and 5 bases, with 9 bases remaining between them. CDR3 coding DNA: TGTGCCAGCAGCTTAAATACCAGATATGGCTACACCTTC. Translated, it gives CASSLNTRYGYTF.

The CDR3 here is CASREKRRTGIKSDTQYF. CDR3 DNA sequence: TGTGCCAGCAGAGAAAAAAGAAGGACAGGGATCAAATCAGATACGCAGTATTTT. V gene TRBV2 combines with J gene TRBJ2-3, with 8 bases fitting TRBD1. CDR1 is SNHLY, CDR2 FYNNEI, per germline. CDR3 length: 18 residues. V dropped 6 bases and J dropped 4; count of bases not matched to a gene: 18.

The CDR3: CASSLFEALSSYEQYF. The CDR3 DNA sequence: TGTGCCAGCAGCTTATTCGAGGCTCTTAGCTCCTACGAGCAGTACTTC. This chain connects TRBV7-8 to TRBJ2-7; D gene uncertain. The length of the CDR3 is 16 residues. The V gene lost 2 bases and the J gene lost 0 bases, with 14 bases spanning the gap. Germline V CDR1 and CDR2: SGHVS, FQNEAQ.

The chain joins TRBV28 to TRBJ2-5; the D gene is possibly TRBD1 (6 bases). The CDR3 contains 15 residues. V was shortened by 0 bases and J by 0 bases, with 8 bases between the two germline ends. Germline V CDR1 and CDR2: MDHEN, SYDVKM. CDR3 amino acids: CASSLWGDNQETQYF. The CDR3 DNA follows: TGTGCCAGCAGTTTATGGGGGGACAACCAAGAGACCCAGTACTTC.

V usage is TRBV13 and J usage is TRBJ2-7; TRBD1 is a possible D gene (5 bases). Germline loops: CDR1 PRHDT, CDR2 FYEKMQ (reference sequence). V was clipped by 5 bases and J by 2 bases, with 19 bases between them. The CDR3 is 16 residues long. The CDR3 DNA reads TGTGCCAGCAGCGCCCGATCAGGGTTCTCCCCCTACGAGCAGTACTTC. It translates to CASSARSGFSPYEQYF. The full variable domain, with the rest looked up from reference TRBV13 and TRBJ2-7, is AAGVIQSPRHLIKEKRETATLKCYPIPRHDTVYWYQQGPGQDPQFLISFYEKMQSDKGSIPDRFSAQQFSDYHSELNMSSLELGDSALYFCASSARSGFSPYEQYFGPGTRLTVT.

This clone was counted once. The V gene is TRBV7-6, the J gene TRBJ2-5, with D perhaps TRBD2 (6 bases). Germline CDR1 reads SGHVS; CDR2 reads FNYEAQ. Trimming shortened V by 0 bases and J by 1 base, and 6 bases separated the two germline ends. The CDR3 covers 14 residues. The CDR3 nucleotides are TGTGCCAGCAGCTTAGCGGGGGGCCAAGAGACCCAGTACTTC. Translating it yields CASSLAGGQETQYF.

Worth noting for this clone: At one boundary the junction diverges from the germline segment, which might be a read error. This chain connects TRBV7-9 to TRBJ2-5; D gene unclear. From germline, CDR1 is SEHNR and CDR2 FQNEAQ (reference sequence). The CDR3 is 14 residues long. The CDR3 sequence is CSSSLGSGQETQYF. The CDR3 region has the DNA TGTTCCAGCAGCTTAGGGTCAGGACAAGAGACCCAGTACTTC.

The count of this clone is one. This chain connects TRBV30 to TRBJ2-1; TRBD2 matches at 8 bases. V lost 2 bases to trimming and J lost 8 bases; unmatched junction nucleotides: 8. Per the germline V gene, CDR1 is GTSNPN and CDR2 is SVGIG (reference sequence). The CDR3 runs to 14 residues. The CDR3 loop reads CAWSFDGGADEQFF. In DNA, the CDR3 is TGTGCCTGGAGTTTTGACGGGGGGGCCGATGAGCAGTTCTTC.

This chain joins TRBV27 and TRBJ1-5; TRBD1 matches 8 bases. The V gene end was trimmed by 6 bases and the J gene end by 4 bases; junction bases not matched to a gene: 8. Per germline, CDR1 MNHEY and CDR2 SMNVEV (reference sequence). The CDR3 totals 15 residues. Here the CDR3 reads CASRPQGAPNQPQHF. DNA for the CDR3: TGTGCCAGCAGACCTCAGGGGGCCCCTAATCAGCCCCAGCATTTT.

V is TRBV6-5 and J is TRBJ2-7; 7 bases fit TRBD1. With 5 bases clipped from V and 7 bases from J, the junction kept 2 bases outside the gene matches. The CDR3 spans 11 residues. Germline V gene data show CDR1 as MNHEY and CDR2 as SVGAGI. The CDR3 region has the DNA TGTGCCAGCAGTCCAGGGGGAGAGCAGTACTTC. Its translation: CASSPGGEQYF.

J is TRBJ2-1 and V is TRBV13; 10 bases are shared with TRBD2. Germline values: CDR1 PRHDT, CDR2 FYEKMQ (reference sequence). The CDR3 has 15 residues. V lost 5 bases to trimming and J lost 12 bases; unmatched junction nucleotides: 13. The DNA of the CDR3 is TGTGCCAGCAGCCTCGCTAGCGGGGGCTACAGCGGGCAGTTCTTC. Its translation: CASSLASGGYSGQFF.

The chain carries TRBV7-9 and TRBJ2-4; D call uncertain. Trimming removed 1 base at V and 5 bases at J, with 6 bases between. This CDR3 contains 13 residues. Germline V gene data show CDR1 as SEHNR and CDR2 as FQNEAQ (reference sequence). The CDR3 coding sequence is TGTGCCAGCAGCTTAGTGGCAGAAAACATTCAGTACTTC. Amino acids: CASSLVAENIQYF.